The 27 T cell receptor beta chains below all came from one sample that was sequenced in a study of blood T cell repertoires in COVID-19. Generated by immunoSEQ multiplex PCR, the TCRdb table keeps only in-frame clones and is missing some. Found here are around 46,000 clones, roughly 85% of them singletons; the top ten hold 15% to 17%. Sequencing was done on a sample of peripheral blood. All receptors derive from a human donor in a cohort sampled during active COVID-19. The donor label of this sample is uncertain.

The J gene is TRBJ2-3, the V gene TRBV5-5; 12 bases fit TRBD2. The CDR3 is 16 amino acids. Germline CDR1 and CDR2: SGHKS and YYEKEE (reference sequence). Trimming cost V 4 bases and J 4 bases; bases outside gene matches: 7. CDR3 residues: CASSPPLAGGPDTQYF. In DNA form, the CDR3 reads TGTGCCAGCAGCCCACCGCTAGCGGGGGGGCCAGATACGCAGTATTTT.

The CDR3 spells CASSPSQNSNQPQHF. DNA of the CDR3: TGTGCCAGCTCACCATCACAGAATAGCAATCAGCCCCAGCATTTT. This sequence joins TRBV18 and TRBJ1-5, with D unresolved. In germline, CDR1 is KGHSH, CDR2 LQKENI. The V and J ends lost 2 bases and 0 bases respectively, with 8 bases between them. This CDR3 region has 15 residues.

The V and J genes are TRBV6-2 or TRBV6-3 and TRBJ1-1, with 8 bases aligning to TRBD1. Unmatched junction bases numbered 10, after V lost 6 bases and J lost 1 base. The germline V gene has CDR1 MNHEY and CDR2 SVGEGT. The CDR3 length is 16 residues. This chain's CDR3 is CASSLTTGGTNTEAFF. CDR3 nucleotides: TGTGCCAGCAGCCTAACAACAGGGGGAACGAACACTGAAGCTTTCTTT.

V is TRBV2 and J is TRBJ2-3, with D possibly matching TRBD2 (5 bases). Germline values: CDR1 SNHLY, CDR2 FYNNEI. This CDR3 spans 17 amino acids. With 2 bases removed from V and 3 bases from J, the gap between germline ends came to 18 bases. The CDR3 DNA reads TGTGCCAGCAGTGAAATAGGAAACATACCGGGGACAGATACGCAGTATTTT. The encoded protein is CASSEIGNIPGTDTQYF.

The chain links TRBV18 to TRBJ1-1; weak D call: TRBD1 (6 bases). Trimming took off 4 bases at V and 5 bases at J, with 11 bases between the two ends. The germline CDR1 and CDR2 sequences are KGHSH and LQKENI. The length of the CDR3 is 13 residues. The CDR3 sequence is CASSQRGGTEAFF. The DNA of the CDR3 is TGTGCCAGCTCACAAAGGGGGGGGACTGAAGCTTTCTTT.

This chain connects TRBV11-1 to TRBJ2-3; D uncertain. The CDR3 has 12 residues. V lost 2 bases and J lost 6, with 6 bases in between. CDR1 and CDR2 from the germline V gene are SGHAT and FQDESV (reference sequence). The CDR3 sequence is CASSLFSDTQYF. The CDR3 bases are TGTGCCAGCAGCTTATTTTCTGATACGCAGTATTTT.

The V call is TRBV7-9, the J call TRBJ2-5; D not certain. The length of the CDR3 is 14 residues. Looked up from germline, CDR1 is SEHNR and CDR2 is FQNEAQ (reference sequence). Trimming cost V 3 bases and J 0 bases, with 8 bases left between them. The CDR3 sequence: CASSFFTDQETQYF. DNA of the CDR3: TGTGCCAGCAGCTTTTTTACAGACCAAGAGACCCAGTACTTC.

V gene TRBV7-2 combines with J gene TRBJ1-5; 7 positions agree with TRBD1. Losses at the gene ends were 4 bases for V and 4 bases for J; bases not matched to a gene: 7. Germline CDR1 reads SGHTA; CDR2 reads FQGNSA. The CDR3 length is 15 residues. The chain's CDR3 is CASSSRQGSNQPQHF. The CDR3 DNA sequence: TGTGCCAGCAGCTCCCGACAGGGATCAAATCAGCCCCAGCATTTT.

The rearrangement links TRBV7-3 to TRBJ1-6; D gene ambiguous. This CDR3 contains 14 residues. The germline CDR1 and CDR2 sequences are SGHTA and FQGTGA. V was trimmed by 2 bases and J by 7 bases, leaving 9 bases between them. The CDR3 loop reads CASSLSGVNSPLHF. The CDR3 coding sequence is TGTGCCAGCAGCTTATCCGGGGTGAATTCACCCCTCCACTTT.

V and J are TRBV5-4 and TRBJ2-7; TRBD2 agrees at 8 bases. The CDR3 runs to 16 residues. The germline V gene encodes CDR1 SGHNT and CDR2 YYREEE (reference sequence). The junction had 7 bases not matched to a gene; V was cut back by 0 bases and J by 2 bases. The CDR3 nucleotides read TGTGCCAGCAGCTTGGAGGGCGGGGGGCCGACCTACGAGCAGTACTTC. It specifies CASSLEGGGPTYEQYF.

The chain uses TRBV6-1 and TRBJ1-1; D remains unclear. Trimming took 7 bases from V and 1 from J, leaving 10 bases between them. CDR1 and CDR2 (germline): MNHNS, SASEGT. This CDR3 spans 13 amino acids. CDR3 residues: CASTVLENTEAFF. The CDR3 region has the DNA TGTGCCAGCACCGTACTCGAGAACACTGAAGCTTTCTTT.

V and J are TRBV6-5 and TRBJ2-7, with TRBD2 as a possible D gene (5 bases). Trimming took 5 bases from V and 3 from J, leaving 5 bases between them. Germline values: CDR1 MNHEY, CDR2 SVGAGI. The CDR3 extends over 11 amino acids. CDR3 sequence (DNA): TGTGCCAGCAGTCGGGACTACGAGCAGTACTTC. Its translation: CASSRDYEQYF.

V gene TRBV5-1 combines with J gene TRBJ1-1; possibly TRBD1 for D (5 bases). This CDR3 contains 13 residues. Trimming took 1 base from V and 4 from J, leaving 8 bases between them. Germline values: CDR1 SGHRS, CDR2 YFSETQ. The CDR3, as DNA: TGCGCCAGCAGCTTGCAGGGCTCCACTGAAGCTTTCTTT. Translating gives CASSLQGSTEAFF. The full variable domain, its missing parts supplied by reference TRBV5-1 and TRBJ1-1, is KAGVTQTPRYLIKTRGQQVTLSCSPISGHRSVSWYQQTPGQGLQFLFEYFSETQRNKGNFPGRFSGRQFSNSRSEMNVSTLELGDSALYLCASSLQGSTEAFFGQGTRLTVV.

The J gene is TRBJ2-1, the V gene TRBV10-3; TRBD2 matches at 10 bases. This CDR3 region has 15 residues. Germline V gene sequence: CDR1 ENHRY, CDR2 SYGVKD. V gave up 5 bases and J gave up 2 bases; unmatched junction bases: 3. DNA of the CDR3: TGTGCCATCAGTAATCTAGCGGGGGCCTACAATGAGCAGTTCTTC. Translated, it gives CAISNLAGAYNEQFF.

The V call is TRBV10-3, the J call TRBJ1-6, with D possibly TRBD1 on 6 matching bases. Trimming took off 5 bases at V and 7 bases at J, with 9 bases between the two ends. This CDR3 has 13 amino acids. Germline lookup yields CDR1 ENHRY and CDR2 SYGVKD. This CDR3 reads CAISTGKNSPLHF. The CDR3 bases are TGTGCCATCAGTACAGGGAAAAATTCACCCCTCCACTTT.

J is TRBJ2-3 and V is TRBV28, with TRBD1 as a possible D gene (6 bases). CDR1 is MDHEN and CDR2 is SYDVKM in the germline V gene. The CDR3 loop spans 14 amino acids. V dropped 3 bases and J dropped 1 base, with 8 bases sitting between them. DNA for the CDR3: TGTGCCAGCAGTTTGACAGGAGGCACAGATACGCAGTATTTT. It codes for CASSLTGGTDTQYF.

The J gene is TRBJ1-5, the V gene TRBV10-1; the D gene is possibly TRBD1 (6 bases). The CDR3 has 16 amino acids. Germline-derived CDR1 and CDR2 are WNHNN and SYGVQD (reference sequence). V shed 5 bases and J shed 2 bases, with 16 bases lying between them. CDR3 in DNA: TGCGCCAGCAGTTACCGGGACCCAGGGGGCAATCAGCCCCAGCATTTT. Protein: CASSYRDPGGNQPQHF.

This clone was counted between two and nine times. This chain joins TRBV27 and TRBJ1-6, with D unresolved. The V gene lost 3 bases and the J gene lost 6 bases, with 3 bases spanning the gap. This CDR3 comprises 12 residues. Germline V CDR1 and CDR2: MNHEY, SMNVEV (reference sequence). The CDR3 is CASSFSNSPLHF. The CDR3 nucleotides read TGTGCCAGCAGTTTCAGTAATTCACCCCTCCACTTT.

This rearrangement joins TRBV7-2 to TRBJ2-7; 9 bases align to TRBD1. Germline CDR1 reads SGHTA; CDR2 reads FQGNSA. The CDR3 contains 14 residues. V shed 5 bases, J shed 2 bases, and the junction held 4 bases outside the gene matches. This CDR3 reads CASSRTGDPYEQYF. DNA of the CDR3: TGTGCCAGCAGCCGGACAGGGGACCCCTACGAGCAGTACTTC.

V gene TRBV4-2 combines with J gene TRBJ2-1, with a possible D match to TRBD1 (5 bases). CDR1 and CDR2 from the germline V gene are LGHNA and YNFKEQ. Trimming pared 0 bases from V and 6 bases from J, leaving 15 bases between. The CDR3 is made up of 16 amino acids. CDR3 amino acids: CASSQEGSGYGNEQFF. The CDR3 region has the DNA TGTGCCAGCAGCCAAGAGGGGTCAGGGTATGGCAATGAGCAGTTCTTC.

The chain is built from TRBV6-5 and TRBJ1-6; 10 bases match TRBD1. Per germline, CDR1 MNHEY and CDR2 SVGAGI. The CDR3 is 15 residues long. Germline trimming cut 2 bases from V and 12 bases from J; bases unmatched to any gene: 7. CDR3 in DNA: TGTGCCAGCAGTTACAGACAGGGGGCTGGCGGACCCCTCCACTTT. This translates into CASSYRQGAGGPLHF.

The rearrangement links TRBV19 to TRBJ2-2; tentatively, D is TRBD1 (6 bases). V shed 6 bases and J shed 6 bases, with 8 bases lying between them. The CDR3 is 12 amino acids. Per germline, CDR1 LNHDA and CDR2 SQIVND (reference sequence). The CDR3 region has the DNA TGTGCCAGTAGCCCAGGGGCCGGGGAGCTGTTTTTT. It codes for CASSPGAGELFF.

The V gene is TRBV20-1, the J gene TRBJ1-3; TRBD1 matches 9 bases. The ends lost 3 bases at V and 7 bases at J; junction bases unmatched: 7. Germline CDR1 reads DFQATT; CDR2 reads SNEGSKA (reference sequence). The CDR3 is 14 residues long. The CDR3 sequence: CSASRPGQGNTIYF. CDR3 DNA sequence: TGCAGTGCTAGTCGGCCGGGACAGGGTAACACCATATATTTT.

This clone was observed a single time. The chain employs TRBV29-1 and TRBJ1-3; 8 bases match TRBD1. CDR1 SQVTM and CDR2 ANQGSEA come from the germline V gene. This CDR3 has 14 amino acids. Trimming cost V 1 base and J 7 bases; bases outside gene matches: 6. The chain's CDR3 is CSVEGQGLRNTIYF. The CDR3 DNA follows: TGCAGCGTTGAAGGACAGGGGTTGCGGAACACCATATATTTT. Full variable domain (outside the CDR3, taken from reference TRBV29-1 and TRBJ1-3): SAVISQKPSRDICQRGTSLTIQCQVDSQVTMMFWYRQQPGQSLTLIATANQGSEATYESGFVIDKFPISRPNLTFSTLTVSNMSPEDSSIYLCSVEGQGLRNTIYFGEGSWLTVV.

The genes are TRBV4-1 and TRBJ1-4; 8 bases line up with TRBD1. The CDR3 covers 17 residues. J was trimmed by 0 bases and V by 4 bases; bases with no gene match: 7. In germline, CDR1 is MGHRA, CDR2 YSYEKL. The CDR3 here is CASSPGQGASTNEKLFF. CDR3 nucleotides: TGCGCCAGCAGCCCCGGACAGGGAGCCTCAACTAATGAAAAACTGTTTTTT.

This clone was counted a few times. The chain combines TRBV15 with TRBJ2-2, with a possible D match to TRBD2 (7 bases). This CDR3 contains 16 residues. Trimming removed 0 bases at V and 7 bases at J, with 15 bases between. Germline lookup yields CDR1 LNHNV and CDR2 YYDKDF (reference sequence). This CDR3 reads CATSRDLGGAVGELFF. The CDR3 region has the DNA TGTGCCACCAGCAGAGATCTGGGGGGGGCGGTCGGGGAGCTGTTTTTT. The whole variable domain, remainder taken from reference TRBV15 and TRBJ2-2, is DAMVIQNPRYQVTQFGKPVTLSCSQTLNHNVMYWYQQKSSQAPKLLFHYYDKDFNNEADTPDNFQSRRPNTSFCFLDIRSPGLGDTAMYLCATSRDLGGAVGELFFGEGSRLTVL.

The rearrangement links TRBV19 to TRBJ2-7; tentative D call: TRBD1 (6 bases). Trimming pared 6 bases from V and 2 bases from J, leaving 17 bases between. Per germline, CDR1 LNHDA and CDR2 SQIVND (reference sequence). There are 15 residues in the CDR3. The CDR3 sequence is CASRASGAGTYEQYF. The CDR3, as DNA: TGTGCCAGTAGGGCTTCAGGGGCCGGAACCTACGAGCAGTACTTC.